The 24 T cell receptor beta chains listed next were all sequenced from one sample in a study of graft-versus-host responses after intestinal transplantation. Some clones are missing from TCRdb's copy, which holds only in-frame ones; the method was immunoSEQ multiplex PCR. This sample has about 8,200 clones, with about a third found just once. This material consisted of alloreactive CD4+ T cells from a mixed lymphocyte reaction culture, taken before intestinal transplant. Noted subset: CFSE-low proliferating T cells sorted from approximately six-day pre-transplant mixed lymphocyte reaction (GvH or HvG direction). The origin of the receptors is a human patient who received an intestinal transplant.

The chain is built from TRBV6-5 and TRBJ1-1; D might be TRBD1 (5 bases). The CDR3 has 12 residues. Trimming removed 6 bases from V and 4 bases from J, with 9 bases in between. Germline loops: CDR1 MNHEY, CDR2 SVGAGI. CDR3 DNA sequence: TGTGCCAGCAGCCAGGGTGCCACTGAAGCTTTCTTT. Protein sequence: CASSQGATEAFF.

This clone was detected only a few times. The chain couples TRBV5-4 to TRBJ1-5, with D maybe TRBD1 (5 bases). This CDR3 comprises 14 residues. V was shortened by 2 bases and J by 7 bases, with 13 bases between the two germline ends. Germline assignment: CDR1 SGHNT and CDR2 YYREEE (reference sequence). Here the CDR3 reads CASSFQGGDQPQHF. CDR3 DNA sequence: TGTGCCAGCAGCTTCCAGGGTGGCGACCAGCCCCAGCATTTT. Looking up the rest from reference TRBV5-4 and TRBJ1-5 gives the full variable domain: ETGVTQSPTHLIKTRGQQVTLRCSSQSGHNTVSWYQQALGQGPQFIFQYYREEENGRGNFPPRFSGLQFPNYSSELNVNALELDDSALYLCASSFQGGDQPQHFGDGTRLSIL.

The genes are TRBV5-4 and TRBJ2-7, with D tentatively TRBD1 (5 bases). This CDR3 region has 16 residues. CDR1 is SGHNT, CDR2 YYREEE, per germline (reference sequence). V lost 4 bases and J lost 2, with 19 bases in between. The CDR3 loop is CASSNRIGEPAYEQYF. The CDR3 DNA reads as TGTGCCAGCAGCAATAGAATAGGGGAACCGGCCTACGAGCAGTACTTC.

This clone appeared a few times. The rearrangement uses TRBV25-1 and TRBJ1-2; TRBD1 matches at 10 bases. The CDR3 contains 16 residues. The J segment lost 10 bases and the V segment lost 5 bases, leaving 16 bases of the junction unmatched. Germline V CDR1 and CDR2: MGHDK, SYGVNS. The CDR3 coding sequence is TGTGCCAGCAGTTGGACAGGGGGGCCCCTGAAGGAACTCTACACCTTC. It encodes CASSWTGGPLKELYTF.

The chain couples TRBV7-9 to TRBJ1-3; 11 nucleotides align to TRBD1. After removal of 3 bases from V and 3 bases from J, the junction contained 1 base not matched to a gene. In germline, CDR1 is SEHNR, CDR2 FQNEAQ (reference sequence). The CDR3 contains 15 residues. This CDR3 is CASSFGTGGGNTIYF. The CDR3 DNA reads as TGTGCCAGCAGCTTCGGGACAGGGGGTGGAAACACCATATATTTT.

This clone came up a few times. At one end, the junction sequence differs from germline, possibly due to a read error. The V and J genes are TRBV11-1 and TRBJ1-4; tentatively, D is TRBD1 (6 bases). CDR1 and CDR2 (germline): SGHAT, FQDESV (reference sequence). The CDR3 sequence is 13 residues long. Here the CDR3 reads CASSLDLNRDAVF. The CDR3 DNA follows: TGTGCCAGCAGCTTAGACCTCAACAGGGACGCCGTTTTT.

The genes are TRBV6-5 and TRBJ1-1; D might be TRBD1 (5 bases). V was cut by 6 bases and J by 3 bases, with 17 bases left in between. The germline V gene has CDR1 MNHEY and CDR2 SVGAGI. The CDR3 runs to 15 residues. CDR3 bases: TGTGCCAGCAGATTACTACCGGGACTGCACACTGAAGCTTTCTTT. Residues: CASRLLPGLHTEAFF.

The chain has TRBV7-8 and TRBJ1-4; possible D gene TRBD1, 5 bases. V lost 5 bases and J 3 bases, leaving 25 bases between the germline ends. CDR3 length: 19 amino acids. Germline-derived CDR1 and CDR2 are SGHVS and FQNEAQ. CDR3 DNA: TGTGCCAGCAGCGCAAGAAAAACGCGTCGTGGGGACTCTAATGAAAAACTGTTTTTT. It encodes CASSARKTRRGDSNEKLFF.

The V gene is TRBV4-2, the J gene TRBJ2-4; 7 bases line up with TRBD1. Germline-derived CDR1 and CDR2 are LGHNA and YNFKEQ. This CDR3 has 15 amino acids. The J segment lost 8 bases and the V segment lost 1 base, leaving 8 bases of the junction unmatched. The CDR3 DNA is TGTGCCAGCAGCCAAGGCGAGGGGGCCGCGGACATTCAGTACTTC. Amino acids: CASSQGEGAADIQYF.

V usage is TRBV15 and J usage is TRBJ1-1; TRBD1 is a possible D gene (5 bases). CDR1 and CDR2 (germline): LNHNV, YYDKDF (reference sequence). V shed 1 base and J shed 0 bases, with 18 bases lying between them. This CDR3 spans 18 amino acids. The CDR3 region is CATSRVVMQGLMNTEAFF. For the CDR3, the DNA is TGTGCCACCAGCAGAGTTGTGATGCAGGGACTCATGAACACTGAAGCTTTCTTT.

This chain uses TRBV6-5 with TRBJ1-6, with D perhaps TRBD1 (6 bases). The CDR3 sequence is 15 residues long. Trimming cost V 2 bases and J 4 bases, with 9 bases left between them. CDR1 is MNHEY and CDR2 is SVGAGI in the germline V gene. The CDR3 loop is CASSYQGQYNSPLHF. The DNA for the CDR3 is TGTGCCAGCAGTTACCAGGGACAATATAATTCACCCCTCCACTTT.

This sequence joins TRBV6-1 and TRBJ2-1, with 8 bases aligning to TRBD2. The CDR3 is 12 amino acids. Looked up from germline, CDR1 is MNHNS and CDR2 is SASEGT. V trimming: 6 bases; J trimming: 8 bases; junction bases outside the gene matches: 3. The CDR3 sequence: CASSGRAYEQFF. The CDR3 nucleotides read TGTGCCAGCAGCGGGAGGGCCTATGAGCAGTTCTTC.

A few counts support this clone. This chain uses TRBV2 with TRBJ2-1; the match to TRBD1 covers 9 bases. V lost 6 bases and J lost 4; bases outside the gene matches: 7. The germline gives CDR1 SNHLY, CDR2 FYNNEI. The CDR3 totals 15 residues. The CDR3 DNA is TGTGCCAGCAGCTCCGACAGGGGGACTTACAATGAGCAGTTCTTC. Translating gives CASSSDRGTYNEQFF.

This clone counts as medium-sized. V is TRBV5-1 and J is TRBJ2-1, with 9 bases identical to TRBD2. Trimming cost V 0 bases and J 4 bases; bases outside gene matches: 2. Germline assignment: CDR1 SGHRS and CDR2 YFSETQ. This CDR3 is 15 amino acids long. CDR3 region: CASSLASGNYNEQFF. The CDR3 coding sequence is TGCGCCAGCAGCTTGGCTAGCGGGAATTACAATGAGCAGTTCTTC.

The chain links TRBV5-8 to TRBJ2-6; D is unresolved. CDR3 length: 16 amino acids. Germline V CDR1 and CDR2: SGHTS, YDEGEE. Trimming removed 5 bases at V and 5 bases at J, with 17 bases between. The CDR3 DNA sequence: TGTGCCAGCAGATTAGATCATCAAAGTCGGGCCAACGTCCTGACTTTC. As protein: CASRLDHQSRANVLTF.

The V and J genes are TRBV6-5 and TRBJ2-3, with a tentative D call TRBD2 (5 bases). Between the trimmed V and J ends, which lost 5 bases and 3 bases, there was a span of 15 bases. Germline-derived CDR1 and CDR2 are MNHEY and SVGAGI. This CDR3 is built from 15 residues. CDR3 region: CASSGWLAGTDTQYF. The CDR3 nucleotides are TGTGCCAGCAGTGGTTGGCTAGCCGGGACAGATACGCAGTATTTT.

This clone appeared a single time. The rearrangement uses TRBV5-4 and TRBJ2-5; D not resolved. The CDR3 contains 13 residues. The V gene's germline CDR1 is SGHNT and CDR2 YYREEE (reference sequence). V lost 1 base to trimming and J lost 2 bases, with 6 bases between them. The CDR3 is CASSLPTQETQYF. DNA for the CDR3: TGTGCCAGCAGCTTGCCTACTCAAGAGACCCAGTACTTC.

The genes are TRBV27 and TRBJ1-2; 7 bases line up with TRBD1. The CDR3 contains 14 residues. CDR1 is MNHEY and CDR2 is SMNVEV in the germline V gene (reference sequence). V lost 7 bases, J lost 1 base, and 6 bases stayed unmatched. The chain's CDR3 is CASTEGAGNYGYTF. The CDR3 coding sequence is TGTGCCAGCACCGAGGGGGCGGGTAACTATGGCTACACCTTC.

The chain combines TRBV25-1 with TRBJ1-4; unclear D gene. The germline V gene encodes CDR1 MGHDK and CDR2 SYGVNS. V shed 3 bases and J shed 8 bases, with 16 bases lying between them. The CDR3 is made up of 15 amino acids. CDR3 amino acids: CASSDPRGLEEKLFF. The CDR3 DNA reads TGTGCCAGCAGTGATCCCCGAGGGTTAGAGGAAAAACTGTTTTTT. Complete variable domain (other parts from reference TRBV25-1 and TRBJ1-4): EADIYQTPRYLVIGTGKKITLECSQTMGHDKMYWYQQDPGMELHLIHYSYGVNSTEKGDLSSESTVSRIRTEHFPLTLESARPSHTSQYLCASSDPRGLEEKLFFGSGTQLSVL.

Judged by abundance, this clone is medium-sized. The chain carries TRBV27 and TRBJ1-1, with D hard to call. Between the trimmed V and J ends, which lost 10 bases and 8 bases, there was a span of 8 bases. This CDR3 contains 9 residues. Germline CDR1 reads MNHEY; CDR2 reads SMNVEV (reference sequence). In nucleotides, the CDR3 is TGTGCCAAAGGGAGGGAAGCTTTCTTT. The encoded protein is CAKGREAFF.

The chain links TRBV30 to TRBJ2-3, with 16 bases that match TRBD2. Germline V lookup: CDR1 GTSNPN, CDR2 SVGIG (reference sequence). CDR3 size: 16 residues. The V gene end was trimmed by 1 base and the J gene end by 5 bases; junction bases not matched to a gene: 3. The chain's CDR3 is CAWSGGLAGGIDTQYF. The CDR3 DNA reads TGTGCCTGGAGTGGGGGACTAGCGGGGGGGATAGATACGCAGTATTTT.

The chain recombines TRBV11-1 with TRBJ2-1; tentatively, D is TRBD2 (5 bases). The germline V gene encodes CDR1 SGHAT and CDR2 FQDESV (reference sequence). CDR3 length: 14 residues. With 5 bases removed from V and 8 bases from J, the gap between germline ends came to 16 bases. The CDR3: CASSLKERWHEQFF. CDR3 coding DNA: TGTGCCAGCAGCCTAAAGGAGCGGTGGCATGAGCAGTTCTTC.

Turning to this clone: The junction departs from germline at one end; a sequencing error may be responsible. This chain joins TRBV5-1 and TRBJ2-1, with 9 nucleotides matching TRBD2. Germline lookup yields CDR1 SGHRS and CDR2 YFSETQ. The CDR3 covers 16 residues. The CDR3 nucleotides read TGTGCCAGCAGCTCGGTCCGACTAGCGGTGTACAATGAGCAGTTCTTC. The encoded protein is CASSSVRLAVYNEQFF.

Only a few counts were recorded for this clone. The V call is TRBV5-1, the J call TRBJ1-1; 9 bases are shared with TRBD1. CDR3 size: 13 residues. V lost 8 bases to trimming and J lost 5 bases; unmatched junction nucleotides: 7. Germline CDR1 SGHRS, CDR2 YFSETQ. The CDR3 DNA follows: TGCGCCAGGGTCGACAGGGGGAGGACTGAAGCTTTCTTT. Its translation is CARVDRGRTEAFF.